The source of this T cell receptor (beta chain) is a study of tumor and adjacent non-tumor tissue in lung cancer. Findings and limits, study-wide: Tumor tissue had significantly higher TCR diversity than normal lung.

The CDR3 is 14 amino acids. CDR1 is MNHEY and CDR2 is SVGAGI in the germline V gene. TCRbeta libraries were built with three rounds of nested PCR, modified from ARM-PCR. Via MiXCR, TCRdb re-called the multiplex PCR reads, giving one row per CDR3 protein. The top ten hold almost 40% of the sample, which has 75,000 to 80,000 distinct CDR3 sequences, 76% seen once. Regarding this clonotype: Antigen specificity is unknown. A much larger clone is a single base away; this may be a read error.

No cell sorting was done before RNA was extracted from the tissue. This non-tumor lung sample came from over 3 cm beyond the tumor edge. Chemotherapy-naive patients with new lung cancer underwent thoracic surgery in China, August–late 2014. The chain has TRBV6-5 and TRBJ1-3; D gene uncertain. The receptor's source is a man between 65 and 79 years old with non-small cell lung cancer. Input material: distant non-tumor lung tissue. The CDR3 DNA reads as TGTGCCAGCAGTTACGGGAAGTCTGGAAACAGCATATATTTT. Protein: CASSYGKSGNSIYF.